The T cell receptor (beta chain) described here comes from a study of blood T cell repertoires in COVID-19. For the study at large: Sources were T cells, B-cell-depleted T cells, or PBMCs; the material itself was cDNA or gDNA.

The authors' processing: For nucleated cells, counts were estimated from reference gene primer amplification. Assay: immunoSEQ multiplex PCR; the TCRdb copy retains only in-frame clones and omits some. V and J calls and clone size are those listed in that table; D and trimming were worked out from the DNA. Among hundreds of thousands of clones listed, roughly 88% were seen once. Trimming pared 3 bases from V and 5 bases from J, leaving 13 bases between. The V gene's germline CDR1 is SGHDN and CDR2 FVKESK. This CDR3 spans 15 amino acids. The sample was PBMCs or T cells enriched from blood (not recorded which). This clonotype originated in a woman between 18 and 29 years old who had been exposed to COVID-19. V gene TRBV14 combines with J gene TRBJ2-2; perhaps TRBD1 as D (5 bases). The CDR3 sequence is CASSQAREMTGELFF. CDR3 coding DNA: TGTGCCAGCAGCCAGGCCAGGGAAATGACCGGGGAGCTGTTTTTT. The full variable domain, completed using reference TRBV14 and TRBJ2-2, is EAGVTQFPSHSVIEKGQTVTLRCDPISGHDNLYWYRRVMGKEIKFLLHFVKESKQDESGMPNNRFLAERTGGTYSTLKVQPAELEDSGVYFCASSQAREMTGELFFGEGSRLTVL.